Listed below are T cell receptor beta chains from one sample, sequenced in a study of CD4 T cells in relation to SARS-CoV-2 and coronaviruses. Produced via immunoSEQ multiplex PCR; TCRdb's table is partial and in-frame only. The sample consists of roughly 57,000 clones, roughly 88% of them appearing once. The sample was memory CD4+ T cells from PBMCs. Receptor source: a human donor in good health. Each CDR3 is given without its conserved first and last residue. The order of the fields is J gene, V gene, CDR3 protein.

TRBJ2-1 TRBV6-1 ASSERPGPNSYNEQF
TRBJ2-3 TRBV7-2 ASSWGVGTDTQY
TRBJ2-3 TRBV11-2 ASSFSGLPPR
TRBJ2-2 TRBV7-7 ASSFGTGAGELF
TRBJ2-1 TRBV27 ASSLSGRGSYNEQF
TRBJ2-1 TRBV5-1 ASSPPGTSGRGHEQF
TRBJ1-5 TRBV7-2 ASSPHGNQPQH
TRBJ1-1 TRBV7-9 ASSSDRGVAEAF
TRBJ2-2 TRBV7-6 ASSFTAGGGVNTGELF
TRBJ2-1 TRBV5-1 ASSLNAGTPSEQF
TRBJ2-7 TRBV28 ASSLRVGEQY
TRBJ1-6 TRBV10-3 AISESLDGLQSPLH
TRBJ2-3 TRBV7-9 ASSSIGTGPDGDTQY
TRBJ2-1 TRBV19 ASSTQPAGRNEQF
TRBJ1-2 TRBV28 ASTNPTSNYGYT
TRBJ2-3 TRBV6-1 ASRRTDTQY
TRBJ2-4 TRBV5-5 ASSLTSENIQY
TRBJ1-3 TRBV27 ASSDWSSGNTIY
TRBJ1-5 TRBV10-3 AISESTGPASSPPQH
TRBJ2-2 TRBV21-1 ASSTLGGVYEHTGELF
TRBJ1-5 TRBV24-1 ATSDLVPQH
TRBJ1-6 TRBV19 ASSYRPTGNNSPLH
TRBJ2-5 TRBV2 ASSKRGGDQETQY
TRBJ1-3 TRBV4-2 ASSQDRGNTIY
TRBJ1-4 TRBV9 ASSVEGVGELF
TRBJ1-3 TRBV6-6 ASSQGSRGNTIY
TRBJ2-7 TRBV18 ASSPAQRPTYEQY
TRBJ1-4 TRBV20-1 SASVAGKGRDEKLF
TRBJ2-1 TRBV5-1 ASSKTGPSYNEQF
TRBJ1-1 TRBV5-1 ASSFIVNTEAF
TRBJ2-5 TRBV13 ASSRGLAGAETQY
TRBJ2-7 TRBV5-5 ASSLAFSAGSYEQY
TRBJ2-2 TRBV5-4 ASRGKGENTGELF
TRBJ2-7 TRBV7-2 ASSLQREIHEQY
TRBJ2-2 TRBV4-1 ASSQGRTLHTGELF
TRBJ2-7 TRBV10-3 ATSPMGVSNNEQY
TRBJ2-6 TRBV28 ASSPPGSGANVLT
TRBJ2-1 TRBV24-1 ATSDRLAGGRSYNEQF